This TCR beta chain comes out of a study of patients and donors after allogeneic stem cell transplantation. One entry per CDR3 protein results from TCRdb running MiXCR on the RT-PCR reads. The sample has about 200,000 distinct CDR3 sequences, less than 50% seen once. There are 12 residues in the CDR3. CDR1 and CDR2 (germline): SGHVS, FNYEAQ. Trimming pared 7 bases from V and 3 bases from J, leaving 6 bases between. The material sequenced was blood, either unsorted or a sorted T cell fraction (not recorded which). The V and J genes are TRBV7-6 and TRBJ2-2; no definite D call. The clonotype was recovered from a human donor who was either an allogeneic HSCT recipient or a stem cell or donor lymphocyte infusion donor (not recorded which). It is not recorded whose cells these are; they may come from a transplant donor. The CDR3 loop reads CASITHTGELFF. The DNA of the CDR3 is TGTGCCAGCATAACACACACCGGGGAGCTGTTTTTT.